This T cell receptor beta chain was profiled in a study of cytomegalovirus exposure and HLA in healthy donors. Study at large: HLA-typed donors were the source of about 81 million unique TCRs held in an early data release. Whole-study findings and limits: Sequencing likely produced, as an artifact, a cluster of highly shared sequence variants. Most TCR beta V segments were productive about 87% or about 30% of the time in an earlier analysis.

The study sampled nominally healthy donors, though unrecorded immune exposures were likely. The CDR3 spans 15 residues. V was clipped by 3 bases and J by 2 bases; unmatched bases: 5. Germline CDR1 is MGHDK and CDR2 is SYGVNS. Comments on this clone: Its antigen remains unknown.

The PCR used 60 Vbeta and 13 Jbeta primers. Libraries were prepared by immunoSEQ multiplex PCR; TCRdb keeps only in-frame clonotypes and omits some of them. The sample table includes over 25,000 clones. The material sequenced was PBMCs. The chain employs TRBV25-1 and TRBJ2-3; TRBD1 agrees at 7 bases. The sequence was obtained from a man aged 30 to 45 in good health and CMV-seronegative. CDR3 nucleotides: TGTGCCAGCAGTGATGGGCAGGGGGACACAGATACGCAGTATTTT. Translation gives CASSDGQGDTDTQYF.